The next 32 T cell receptor beta chains were all read from a single sample in a study of cytomegalovirus exposure and HLA in healthy donors. Assay: immunoSEQ multiplex PCR; the TCRdb copy retains only in-frame clones and omits some. The sample lists hundreds of thousands of clones; around 80% were seen once. What was sequenced was PBMCs. All receptors come from a woman aged 30 to 39 in good health and CMV-seropositive.

The chain carries TRBV18 and TRBJ1-4; 7 bases fit TRBD1. V gave up 3 bases and J gave up 7 bases; unmatched junction bases: 8. The CDR3 is 15 amino acids. Germline loops: CDR1 KGHSH, CDR2 LQKENI. CDR3 sequence reads: CASSPDRAYGEKLFF. In DNA form, the CDR3 reads TGTGCCAGCTCACCCGACAGGGCTTATGGTGAAAAACTGTTTTTT.

This clone was recorded once. The V and J genes are TRBV11-2 and TRBJ1-5; TRBD1 matches 11 bases. The trim removed 3 bases at V and 2 bases at J, leaving 0 bases unmatched. From germline, CDR1 is SGHAT and CDR2 FQNNGV. This CDR3 spans 15 amino acids. Written as DNA, the CDR3 is TGTGCCAGCAGCTTGGGACAGGGGGGCAATCAGCCCCAGCATTTT. It yields the protein CASSLGQGGNQPQHF.

This chain uses TRBV27 with TRBJ1-4; 9 bases match TRBD1. V was pared by 6 bases and J by 3 bases, with 2 bases of the junction left unmatched. The CDR3 runs 14 residues. Germline CDR1 reads MNHEY; CDR2 reads SMNVEV (reference sequence). CDR3 in DNA: TGTGCCAGCAGCCGGACAGGGGCTAATGAAAAACTGTTTTTT. It translates to CASSRTGANEKLFF.

The rearrangement uses TRBV28 and TRBJ2-1, with TRBD2 as a possible D gene (6 bases). This CDR3 has 15 residues. The germline V gene encodes CDR1 MDHEN and CDR2 SYDVKM. V was shortened by 4 bases and J by 5 bases, with 15 bases between the two germline ends. The CDR3: CASSSERVWNNEQFF. The CDR3 DNA follows: TGTGCCAGCAGTTCCGAGCGGGTCTGGAACAATGAGCAGTTCTTC. Together with reference TRBV28 and TRBJ2-1, the CDR3 gives the full variable domain: DVKVTQSSRYLVKRTGEKVFLECVQDMDHENMFWYRQDPGLGLRLIYFSYDVKMKEKGDIPEGYSVSREKKERFSLILESASTNQTSMYLCASSSERVWNNEQFFGPGTRLTVL.

The chain combines TRBV5-1 with TRBJ1-2; D is possibly TRBD1 (6 bases). CDR3 length: 14 residues. V gave up 4 bases and J gave up 2 bases, with 12 bases separating them. Germline V gene data show CDR1 as SGHRS and CDR2 as YFSETQ. CDR3 amino acids: CASSGEDRNYGYTF. Written as DNA, the CDR3 is TGCGCCAGCAGCGGGGAAGACAGGAACTATGGCTACACCTTC.

This chain uses TRBV5-1 with TRBJ2-5; 7 nucleotides line up with TRBD2. CDR3 size: 16 residues. V dropped 1 base and J dropped 5; count of bases not matched to a gene: 11. Germline loops: CDR1 SGHRS, CDR2 YFSETQ. The chain's CDR3 is CASSLSGRAGGETQYF. The CDR3 DNA follows: TGCGCCAGCAGCTTGTCAGGGAGGGCCGGCGGGGAGACCCAGTACTTC.

The V gene is TRBV2, the J gene TRBJ2-3; tentative D call: TRBD2 (6 bases). Germline assignment: CDR1 SNHLY and CDR2 FYNNEI. The CDR3 has 17 amino acids. The V end was cut by 3 bases, the J end by 0 bases, with 16 bases between. CDR3 amino acids: CASSEMGTPLSTDTQYF. The CDR3 DNA sequence: TGTGCCAGCAGTGAGATGGGGACTCCGCTTAGCACAGATACGCAGTATTTT.

This clone occurred a few times. The J gene is TRBJ2-3, the V gene TRBV2; the match to TRBD1 covers 7 bases. The CDR3 covers 11 residues. From germline, CDR1 is SNHLY and CDR2 FYNNEI. Trimming took 6 bases from V and 7 from J; bases not matched to a gene: 1. CDR3 DNA sequence: TGTGCCAGCAGCAGGGGGTATACGCAGTATTTT. It codes for CASSRGYTQYF.

This rearrangement joins TRBV4-1 to TRBJ2-7; the match to TRBD1 covers 7 bases. The V and J ends lost 1 base and 5 bases, in that order; junction bases with no gene match: 11. Germline V lookup: CDR1 MGHRA, CDR2 YSYEKL. The CDR3 contains 16 residues. The chain's CDR3 is CASSQGRQGNRNEQYF. In nucleotides, the CDR3 is TGCGCCAGCAGCCAAGGTCGACAGGGCAATCGGAACGAGCAGTACTTC.

This clone turned up a few times. This chain connects TRBV6-1 to TRBJ2-7; 7 nucleotides align to TRBD1. Trimming took 10 bases from V and 6 from J; bases not matched to a gene: 12. This CDR3 has 13 amino acids. Germline CDR1 and CDR2: MNHNS and SASEGT. The CDR3 DNA sequence: TGTGCCACTACAGACAGGGACACCGCCGAGCAGTACTTC. The encoded protein is CATTDRDTAEQYF.

V is TRBV29-1 and J is TRBJ1-1, with 7 nucleotides matching TRBD1. V dropped 1 base and J dropped 3; count of bases not matched to a gene: 2. CDR3 size: 13 residues. The germline CDR1 and CDR2 sequences are SQVTM and ANQGSEA. Here the CDR3 DNA reads TGCAGCGTTGAAGCAGGGGGGGACACTGAAGCTTTCTTT. The encoded protein is CSVEAGGDTEAFF. Full variable domain (missing parts from reference TRBV29-1 and TRBJ1-1): SAVISQKPSRDICQRGTSLTIQCQVDSQVTMMFWYRQQPGQSLTLIATANQGSEATYESGFVIDKFPISRPNLTFSTLTVSNMSPEDSSIYLCSVEAGGDTEAFFGQGTRLTVV.

CDR3 sequence reads: CSVVLSRGGVGAFF. The CDR3 DNA reads TGCAGCGTTGTCCTCTCAAGGGGGGGGGTTGGAGCTTTCTTT. V gene TRBV29-1 combines with J gene TRBJ1-1, with D possibly being TRBD1 (6 bases). V shed 4 bases and J shed 10 bases, with 22 bases lying between them. Germline assignment: CDR1 SQVTM and CDR2 ANQGSEA. The CDR3 is 14 residues long.

V usage is TRBV11-2 and J usage is TRBJ2-4, with 7 positions matching TRBD1. Germline CDR1 SGHAT, CDR2 FQNNGV. V was pared by 1 base and J by 3 bases, with 3 bases of the junction left unmatched. The CDR3 consists of 15 residues. CDR3 in DNA: TGTGCCAGCAGCTTAGTTTCAGGGGGCAAAAACATTCAGTACTTC. This gives the protein CASSLVSGGKNIQYF.

V and J are TRBV4-1 and TRBJ2-1; the D gene is possibly TRBD1 (6 bases). CDR1 is MGHRA, CDR2 YSYEKL, per germline. V gave up 6 bases and J gave up 2 bases, with 20 bases separating them. The CDR3 contains 17 residues. The DNA of the CDR3 is TGCGCCAGCAGTCGTCTGAATGTCAGGGGAACCTACAATGAGCAGTTCTTC. Its protein is CASSRLNVRGTYNEQFF.

This chain links TRBV7-2 with TRBJ2-2; 10 nucleotides align to TRBD2. The germline V gene encodes CDR1 SGHTA and CDR2 FQGNSA. The CDR3 runs 15 residues. J was trimmed by 2 bases and V by 6 bases; bases with no gene match: 3. The CDR3 loop is CASSRTSGNTGELFF. The CDR3 region has the DNA TGTGCCAGCAGTAGGACTAGCGGTAACACCGGGGAGCTGTTTTTT.

The chain combines TRBV27 with TRBJ2-7, with D uncertain. Germline V gene lookup returns CDR1 MNHEY and CDR2 SMNVEV (reference sequence). The CDR3 contains 15 residues. Between the trimmed V and J ends, which lost 2 bases and 5 bases, there was a span of 16 bases. The CDR3 spells CASSLVITRTDEQYF. The CDR3, as DNA: TGTGCCAGCAGTTTAGTCATCACGAGAACAGACGAGCAGTACTTC.

In DNA, the CDR3 is TGCGCCAGCACTCAAACCCCAGCAGGAATGAACACTGAAGCTTTCTTT. Translated: CASTQTPAGMNTEAFF. This chain uses TRBV5-1 with TRBJ1-1, with D unclear. CDR3 length equals 16 residues. The V gene's germline CDR1 is SGHRS and CDR2 YFSETQ. The V end lost 6 bases, the J end lost 0 bases, and 18 bases lay between the germline ends.

The rearrangement links TRBV30 to TRBJ2-1; maybe TRBD2 (6 bases). The CDR3 spans 14 residues. Germline V gene sequence: CDR1 GTSNPN, CDR2 SVGIG (reference sequence). V lost 5 bases and J lost 8, with 19 bases in between. CDR3 nucleotides: TGTGCCTGGGGGGGGACCCCCCAGGAGGATGAGCAGTTCTTC. This sequence encodes CAWGGTPQEDEQFF.

The chain joins TRBV5-6 to TRBJ1-1, with D possibly matching TRBD1 (6 bases). The CDR3 sequence is 14 residues long. Germline-derived CDR1 and CDR2 are SGHDT and YYEEEE. V was shortened by 4 bases and J by 4 bases, with 14 bases between the two germline ends. The CDR3 is CASSLKGGITEAFF. CDR3 sequence (DNA): TGTGCCAGCAGCCTTAAGGGGGGAATCACTGAAGCTTTCTTT.

J is TRBJ2-1 and V is TRBV27; the match to TRBD2 covers 12 bases. V trimming: 6 bases; J trimming: 9 bases; junction bases outside the gene matches: 9. This CDR3 contains 15 residues. Germline V gives CDR1 MNHEY, CDR2 SMNVEV (reference sequence). The CDR3 DNA reads TGTGCCAGCAGCTCTAGCGGGAGGGCCTATGGTGAGCAGTTCTTC. Translation gives CASSSSGRAYGEQFF.

This clone has only one observation. The chain carries TRBV7-9 and TRBJ1-2; the D is unclear. Germline CDR1 SEHNR, CDR2 FQNEAQ (reference sequence). This CDR3 comprises 14 residues. V lost 5 bases and J 0 bases, leaving 10 bases between the germline ends. CDR3 sequence: CASSPQYPNYGYTF. The CDR3 DNA sequence: TGTGCCAGCAGCCCACAGTACCCTAACTATGGCTACACCTTC.

This clone was found a few times. The genes are TRBV6-5 and TRBJ2-1; D gene ambiguous. The germline V gene has CDR1 MNHEY and CDR2 SVGAGI. V lost 5 bases and J lost 8, with 10 bases in between. This CDR3 comprises 12 residues. The CDR3 sequence is CASSMVPHEQFF. Written as DNA, the CDR3 is TGTGCCAGCAGTATGGTCCCTCATGAGCAGTTCTTC.

This rearrangement joins TRBV11-2 to TRBJ2-1; D remains ambiguous. Trimming removed 5 bases from V and 4 bases from J, with 15 bases in between. CDR3 length: 15 amino acids. Germline-derived CDR1 and CDR2 are SGHAT and FQNNGV. The CDR3 here is CASSGKNGVYNEQFF. DNA for the CDR3: TGTGCCAGCAGCGGAAAGAACGGTGTTTACAATGAGCAGTTCTTC.

The chain is built from TRBV28 and TRBJ2-7; 9 bases are shared with TRBD1. CDR1 is MDHEN and CDR2 is SYDVKM in the germline V gene. J gave up 2 bases and V 7 bases, and 12 bases lay outside the gene matches. This CDR3 is 16 amino acids long. DNA for the CDR3: TGTGCCAGCATTCCTAGGGCCGGGACAGGGCCCTACGAGCAGTACTTC. Its protein is CASIPRAGTGPYEQYF.

V is TRBV7-3 and J is TRBJ1-2, with D hard to call. The CDR3 length is 15 residues. CDR1 is SGHTA, CDR2 FQGTGA, per germline. The germline V and J ends were trimmed by 1 base and 0 bases, with 9 bases remaining between them. The chain's CDR3 is CASSLIGLANYGYTF. In DNA, the CDR3 is TGTGCCAGCAGCTTAATTGGGTTAGCTAACTATGGCTACACCTTC.

The V and J genes are TRBV5-1 and TRBJ1-3; D is unresolved. CDR1 and CDR2 from the germline V gene are SGHRS and YFSETQ. The CDR3 length is 15 residues. V was cut by 0 bases and J by 2 bases, with 9 bases left in between. The chain's CDR3 is CASSLGTQTGNTIYF. The CDR3 nucleotides read TGCGCCAGCAGCTTGGGGACCCAGACTGGAAACACCATATATTTT.

The V gene is TRBV10-1, the J gene TRBJ2-1; 15 bases agree with TRBD2. Germline V gene sequence: CDR1 WNHNN, CDR2 SYGVQD (reference sequence). Losses at the gene ends were 2 bases for V and 9 bases for J; bases not matched to a gene: 8. This CDR3 has 17 amino acids. The CDR3 nucleotides are TGCGCCAGCAGTGAGGGACTAGCGGGAGGGCCGTCGCTTGAGCAGTTCTTC. The encoded protein is CASSEGLAGGPSLEQFF.

This clone showed up just once. The V call is TRBV30, the J call TRBJ2-7, with 10 bases aligning to TRBD1. V trimming: 3 bases; J trimming: 4 bases; junction bases outside the gene matches: 9. The germline V gene has CDR1 GTSNPN and CDR2 SVGIG (reference sequence). The CDR3 contains 15 residues. The CDR3 loop reads CAWSLSGQGMYEQYF. Here the CDR3 DNA reads TGTGCCTGGAGCCTCTCGGGACAGGGGATGTACGAGCAGTACTTC. The complete variable domain, with remaining parts taken from reference TRBV30 and TRBJ2-7, reads SQTIHQWPATLVQPVGSPLSLECTVEGTSNPNLYWYRQAAGRGLQLLFYSVGIGQISSEVPQNLSASRPQDRQFILSSKKLLLSDSGFYLCAWSLSGQGMYEQYFGPGTRLTVT.

This chain links TRBV2 with TRBJ2-3; TRBD2 matches at 10 bases. The CDR3 runs to 14 residues. Germline CDR1 SNHLY, CDR2 FYNNEI. The V and J ends lost 4 bases and 5 bases, in that order; junction bases with no gene match: 3. The CDR3 is CASSALAGLDTQYF. CDR3 in DNA: TGTGCCAGCAGTGCACTAGCGGGATTAGATACGCAGTATTTT.

This rearrangement joins TRBV6-6 to TRBJ2-7, with D tentatively TRBD2 (6 bases). The CDR3 is made up of 16 amino acids. Germline V gene data show CDR1 as MNHNY and CDR2 as SVGAGI (reference sequence). V lost 8 bases to trimming and J lost 0 bases, with 20 bases between them. CDR3 nucleotide sequence: TGTGCCAGCTTAAAGTTGGGGGGACCGGACTCCTACGAGCAGTACTTC. It encodes CASLKLGGPDSYEQYF.

The J gene is TRBJ2-7, the V gene TRBV30; the match to TRBD2 covers 8 bases. This CDR3 spans 13 amino acids. The germline gives CDR1 GTSNPN, CDR2 SVGIG (reference sequence). The ends lost 8 bases at V and 4 bases at J; junction bases unmatched: 10. In DNA, the CDR3 is TGTGCCACCGGAGGACTAGCAGATTACGAGCAGTACTTC. Its translation: CATGGLADYEQYF.

The J gene is TRBJ1-2, the V gene TRBV15; maybe TRBD1 (5 bases). Germline loops: CDR1 LNHNV, CDR2 YYDKDF (reference sequence). The CDR3 runs to 13 residues. The ends were cut back, 0 bases at V and 6 bases at J, with 8 bases in the middle. The CDR3, as DNA: TGTGCCACCAGCAGAGATCGAGGGGATGGCTACACCTTC. Its protein is CATSRDRGDGYTF.